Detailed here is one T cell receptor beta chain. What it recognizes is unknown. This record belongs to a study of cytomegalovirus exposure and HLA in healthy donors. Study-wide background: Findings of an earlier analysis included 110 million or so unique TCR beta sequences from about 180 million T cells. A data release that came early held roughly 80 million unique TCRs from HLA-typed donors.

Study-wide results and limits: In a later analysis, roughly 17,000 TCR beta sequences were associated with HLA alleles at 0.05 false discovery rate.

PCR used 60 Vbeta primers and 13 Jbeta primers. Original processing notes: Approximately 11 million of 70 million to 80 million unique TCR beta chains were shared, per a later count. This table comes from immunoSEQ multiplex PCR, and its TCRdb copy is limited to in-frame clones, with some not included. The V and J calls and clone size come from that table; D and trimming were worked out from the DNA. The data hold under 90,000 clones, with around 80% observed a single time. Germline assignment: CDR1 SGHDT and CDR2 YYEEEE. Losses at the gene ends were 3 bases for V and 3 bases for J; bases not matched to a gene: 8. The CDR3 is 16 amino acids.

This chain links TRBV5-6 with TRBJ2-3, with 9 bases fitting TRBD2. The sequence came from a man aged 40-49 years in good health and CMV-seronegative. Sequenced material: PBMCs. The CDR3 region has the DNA TGTGCCAGCAGCTCGGGACTAGCTCATGGGACAGATACGCAGTATTTT. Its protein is CASSSGLAHGTDTQYF.